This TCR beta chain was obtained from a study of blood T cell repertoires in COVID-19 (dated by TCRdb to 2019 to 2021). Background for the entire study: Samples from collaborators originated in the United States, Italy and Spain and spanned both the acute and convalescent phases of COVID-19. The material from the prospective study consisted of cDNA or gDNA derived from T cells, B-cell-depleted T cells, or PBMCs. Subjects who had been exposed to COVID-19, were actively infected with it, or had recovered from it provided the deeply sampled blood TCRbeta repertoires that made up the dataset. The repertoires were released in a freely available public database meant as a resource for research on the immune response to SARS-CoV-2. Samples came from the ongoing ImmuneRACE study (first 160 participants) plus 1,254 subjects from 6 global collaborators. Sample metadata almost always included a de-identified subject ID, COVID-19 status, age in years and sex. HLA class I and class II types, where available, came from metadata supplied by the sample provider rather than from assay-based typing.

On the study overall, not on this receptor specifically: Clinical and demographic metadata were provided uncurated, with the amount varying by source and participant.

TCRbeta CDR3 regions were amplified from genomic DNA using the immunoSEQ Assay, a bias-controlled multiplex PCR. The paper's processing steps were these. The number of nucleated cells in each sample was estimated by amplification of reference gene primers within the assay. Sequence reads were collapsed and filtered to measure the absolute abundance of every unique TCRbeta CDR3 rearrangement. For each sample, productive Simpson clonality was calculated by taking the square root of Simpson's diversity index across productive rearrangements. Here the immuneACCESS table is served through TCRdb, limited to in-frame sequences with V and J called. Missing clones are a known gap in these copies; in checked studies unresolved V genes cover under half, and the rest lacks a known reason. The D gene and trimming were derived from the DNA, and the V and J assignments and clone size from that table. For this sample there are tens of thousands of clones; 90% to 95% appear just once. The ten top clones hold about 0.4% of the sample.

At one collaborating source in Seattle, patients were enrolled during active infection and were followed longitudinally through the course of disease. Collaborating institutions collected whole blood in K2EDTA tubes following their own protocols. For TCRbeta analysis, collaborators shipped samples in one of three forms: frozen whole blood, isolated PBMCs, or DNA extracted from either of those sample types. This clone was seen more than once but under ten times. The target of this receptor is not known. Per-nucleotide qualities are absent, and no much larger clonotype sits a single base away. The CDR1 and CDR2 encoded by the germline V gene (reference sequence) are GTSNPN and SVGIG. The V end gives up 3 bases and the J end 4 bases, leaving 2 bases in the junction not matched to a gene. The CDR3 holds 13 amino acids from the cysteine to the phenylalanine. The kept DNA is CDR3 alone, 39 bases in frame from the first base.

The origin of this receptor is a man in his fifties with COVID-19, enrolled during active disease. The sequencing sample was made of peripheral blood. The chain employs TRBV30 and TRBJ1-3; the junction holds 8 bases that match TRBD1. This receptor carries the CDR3 CAWRRTGGNTIYF. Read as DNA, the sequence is TGTGCCTGGAGGAGGACAGGGGGAAACACCATATATTTT.